The next 10 T cell receptor beta chains were all read from a single sample in a study of cytomegalovirus exposure and HLA in healthy donors. PCR used 60 Vbeta primers and 13 Jbeta primers. Produced via immunoSEQ multiplex PCR; TCRdb's table is partial and in-frame only. The sample records about 78,000 clones, 55% to 75% being singletons. The sequenced sample consisted of PBMCs. These receptors originate from a young man in good health and CMV-seropositive.

The rearrangement links TRBV28 to TRBJ2-7; weak D call: TRBD1 (5 bases). This CDR3 is 14 amino acids long. CDR1 and CDR2 (germline): MDHEN, SYDVKM. Trimming pared 5 bases from V and 4 bases from J, leaving 15 bases between. CDR3 residues: CASSPQVRRYEQYF. The CDR3, as DNA: TGTGCCAGCAGTCCACAGGTGAGGCGATACGAGCAGTACTTC.

This clone was counted a single time. The chain has TRBV12-5 and TRBJ1-4, with D possibly being TRBD1 (6 bases). There are 12 residues in the CDR3. Germline CDR1 reads LGHNT; CDR2 reads FRNRAP. Here the CDR3 DNA reads TGTGCATCCGGACAGCGCGGGGAAAAACTGTTTTTT. Protein: CASGQRGEKLFF. Together with reference TRBV12-5 and TRBJ1-4, the CDR3 gives the full variable domain: DARVTQTPRHKVTEMGQEVTMRCQPILGHNTVFWYRQTMMQGLELLAYFRNRAPLDDSGMPKDRFSAEMPDATLATLKIQPSEPRDSAVYFCASGQRGEKLFFGSGTQLSVL.

V gene TRBV9 combines with J gene TRBJ1-2; 11 nucleotides match TRBD1. Germline V gene lookup returns CDR1 SGDLS and CDR2 YYNGEE. The CDR3 totals 14 residues. The ends lost 6 bases at V and 7 bases at J; junction bases unmatched: 8. CDR3 sequence: CASTQDRGPGGYTF. Written as DNA, the CDR3 is TGTGCCAGCACTCAGGACAGGGGGCCGGGTGGCTACACCTTC.

The J gene is TRBJ1-2, the V gene TRBV29-1; 8 positions match TRBD1. CDR3 length: 12 residues. The germline V gene encodes CDR1 SQVTM and CDR2 ANQGSEA. The V and J ends lost 4 bases and 8 bases, in that order; junction bases with no gene match: 6. The CDR3 DNA reads as TGCAGCGTTGCGGCCAGGGGGCAAGGCTACACCTTC. The encoded protein is CSVAARGQGYTF.

The chain carries TRBV7-9 and TRBJ2-5; possibly TRBD1 for D (7 bases). V lost 5 bases and J lost 6, with 16 bases in between. CDR1 and CDR2 from the germline V gene are SEHNR and FQNEAQ (reference sequence). The CDR3 totals 14 residues. CDR3 DNA: TGTGCCAGCAGCCCGCCGACAGGGAGGAAGACCCAGTACTTC. It encodes CASSPPTGRKTQYF. Supplemented by reference TRBV7-9 and TRBJ2-5, the full variable domain reads DTGVSQNPRHKITKRGQNVTFRCDPISEHNRLYWYRQTLGQGPEFLTYFQNEAQLEKSRLLSDRFSAERPKGSFSTLEIQRTEQGDSAMYLCASSPPTGRKTQYFGPGTRLLVL.

The gene calls are TRBV7-9 and TRBJ2-5; 7 bases match TRBD1. The CDR3 sequence is 13 residues long. CDR1 SEHNR and CDR2 FQNEAQ come from the germline V gene (reference sequence). The V and J ends lost 4 bases and 3 bases, in that order; junction bases with no gene match: 2. CDR3 in amino acids: CASSSDREETQYF. The DNA of the CDR3 is TGTGCCAGCAGCTCTGACAGGGAAGAGACCCAGTACTTC.

CDR3 in DNA: TGTGCCAGCAGCCCTGGGGGACAGGGGGAGGCTAACAGGGAGACCCAGTACTTC. It specifies CASSPGGQGEANRETQYF. This rearrangement joins TRBV4-2 to TRBJ2-5, with TRBD1 matching over 11 bases. V dropped 4 bases and J dropped 5; count of bases not matched to a gene: 15. This CDR3 region has 18 residues. Germline V gene data show CDR1 as LGHNA and CDR2 as YNFKEQ.

This clone showed up just once. The chain carries TRBV27 and TRBJ2-7; D possibly corresponds to TRBD2 (7 bases). CDR1 and CDR2 from the germline V gene are MNHEY and SMNVEV (reference sequence). V was cut by 6 bases and J by 2 bases, with 14 bases left in between. The CDR3 extends over 14 amino acids. The CDR3 coding sequence is TGTGCCAGCAGCCCCGTGGGGGGGCCCTACGAGCAGTACTTC. Residues: CASSPVGGPYEQYF.

This clone was found once. The CDR3 region has the DNA TGCGCCAGCAGCGACCCCGGGGGTACCTCTAGCACAGATACGCAGTATTTT. Translating gives CASSDPGGTSSTDTQYF. V usage is TRBV4-1 and J usage is TRBJ2-3; a weak D match, TRBD2 (6 bases). The CDR3 length is 17 residues. The germline CDR1 and CDR2 sequences are MGHRA and YSYEKL. Trimming removed 5 bases at V and 0 bases at J, with 18 bases between.

J is TRBJ2-5 and V is TRBV9, with D possibly being TRBD2 (6 bases). V lost 4 bases and J lost 2, with 18 bases in between. The CDR3 sequence is 16 residues long. The germline V gene encodes CDR1 SGDLS and CDR2 YYNGEE. The CDR3 spells CASSRGKRGVQETQYF. For the CDR3, the DNA is TGTGCCAGCAGCCGAGGGAAGCGCGGGGTACAAGAGACCCAGTACTTC.